Detailed here is one T cell receptor beta chain. This CDR3 has 16 amino acids. The germline CDR1 and CDR2 sequences are MNHEY and SVGAGI. Germline trimming cut 4 bases from V and 1 base from J; bases unmatched to any gene: 9. The data were taken from a study of blood T cell repertoires in COVID-19. Across the whole study: Sample material is recorded as cDNA or gDNA derived from T cells, B-cell-depleted T cells, or PBMCs.

Authors' data handling: Estimation of nucleated cell counts relied on the amplification of reference gene primers. Assay used: immunoSEQ multiplex PCR; TCRdb lists only in-frame clones, some missing. V, J and clone size derive from that table, while D and trimming were established from the DNA sequence. This table holds some 320,000 clones, about 92% found once. Self-reported history from a screening survey and questionnaire set each donor's cohort. V is TRBV6-5 and J is TRBJ1-1; 7 nucleotides match TRBD1. This clonotype was sampled from a man in his fifties or sixties who had recovered from COVID-19. Sequenced: PBMCs or T cells enriched from blood (not recorded which). CDR3 protein: CASSSAGTEGNTEAFF. DNA for the CDR3: TGTGCCAGCAGTTCCGCAGGGACAGAGGGGAACACTGAAGCTTTCTTT.